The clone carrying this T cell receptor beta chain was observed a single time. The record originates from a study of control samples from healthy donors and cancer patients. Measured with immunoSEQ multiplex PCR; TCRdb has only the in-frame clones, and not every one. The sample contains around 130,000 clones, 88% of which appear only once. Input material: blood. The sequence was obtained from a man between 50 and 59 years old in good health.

The CDR3 sequence is CASRTSTHEQYF. CDR3 bases: TGTGCCAGCCGGACTAGTACCCACGAGCAGTACTTC. V gene TRBV10-3 combines with J gene TRBJ2-7, with TRBD2 identical over 7 bases. Germline V gene data show CDR1 as ENHRY and CDR2 as SYGVKD. The ends lost 10 bases at V and 5 bases at J; junction bases unmatched: 8. This CDR3 is built from 12 residues.